The following is a T cell receptor (beta chain) sequence with its context. This clonotype came up many times. Its target antigen remains unknown. No base qualities exist here, and no much larger clone lies one base off it. Trimming takes 5 bases from V and 13 bases from J, and the germline ends sit 9 bases apart. The CDR3 runs 11 residues from the cysteine to the phenylalanine. The DNA shown is the 33-base CDR3, in frame from base 1. From a lookup of the germline V gene, CDR1 and CDR2 are SGHTA and FQGNSA. These data are taken from a study of T cells after yellow fever vaccination (dated by TCRdb to about 2019). Context from the whole study: Libraries from fractions with low cell numbers were prepared with the SMART-Seq v4 Ultra Low Input RNA kit. To track T-cell clones before and after primary and booster YFV17D yellow fever vaccination, bulk TCR alpha and beta repertoires were sequenced longitudinally. Two healthy male donors, one aged 18 to 29 and one aged 30 to 40 years, made up the cohort. Bulk PBMC replicates and cell subsets were isolated from blood drawn at multiple timepoints before and after both primary and secondary immunization. The paper as a whole reports these results and caveats: The study included only a couple of donors, which limits how far the findings can be generalized. The secondary T-cell response was weaker than the primary response but faster, peaking on day 5 instead of day 15. Most clones expanded after primary vaccination were re-detected after the booster (just under 97% of CD4 and approximately 85% of CD8), suggesting broad memory maintenance. A small fraction of clonotypes showed up in both the CD4 and CD8 compartments, probably as a result of convergent recombination. Because abundant contaminating clonotypes from the bulk population could be contained in FACS-sorted repertoires, computational filtering was required.

TCR cDNA was made using 5'RACE template switching, a step that added a universal primer site and unique molecular identifiers. Priming for cDNA synthesis came from both the TCR alpha and TCR beta constant segments. Library amplification involved two PCR steps, and the second step added sample barcodes and sequencing adapters. Sequencing of libraries was done on Illumina HiSeq 2500 (2x100 bp) or NovaSeq (2x150 bp). The published analysis was carried out like this. Reads were demultiplexed and collapsed into UMI consensus sequences with MIGEC, and V(D)J alignment was performed with MiXCR. Clonotypes responding to the vaccine were identified with edgeR on replicate PBMC samples, with the criteria of FDR below 0.01 and a log2 fold change above 5 up to day 15. Each bulk clonotype received a CD4 or CD8 identity based on whether the sequenced CD4 or CD8 repertoire contained that clonotype at higher abundance. The raw public reads went through TCRdb reprocessing: fastp at Q25, MiXCR clone calling, in-frame beta chains kept. Each entry is one CDR3 protein sequence, shown with its most common DNA and genes. TCRdb's processing, not the authors', yielded these V and J calls. Here the sample has roughly 180,000 distinct CDR3 sequences; 6.2% occur a single time. Of the sample, 2.9% is held by the ten largest clones.

This sample's treatment or condition label indicates: live attenuated yellow fever vaccine strain. PBMCs were isolated from peripheral blood using a standard Ficoll-Paque protocol. CD4 and CD8 T-cell fractions were isolated with Dynabeads CD4 and CD8 positive selection kits. TriZol was used to extract RNA from bulk PBMCs, CD4 and CD8 fractions, and dextramer-positive and dextramer-negative fractions. The sequence derives from a man aged 18 to 29 who received the YFV17D yellow fever vaccine. The starting material was CD4+ T cells sorted from PBMCs, obtained on the day of the first yellow fever vaccination. This chain joins TRBV7-2 to TRBJ1-6, with an unclear D gene assignment. For the CDR3, the sequence is CASSLLGPLHF. The DNA is as follows: TGTGCCAGCAGCCTCCTAGGGCCCCTCCACTTT.